This TCR beta chain emerged from a study of cytomegalovirus exposure and HLA in healthy donors. PCR involved 60 Vbeta and 13 Jbeta primers. Measured with immunoSEQ multiplex PCR; TCRdb has only the in-frame clones, and not every one. Here the sample spans some 170,000 clones, 82% being singletons. Germline V gives CDR1 MNHNS, CDR2 SASEGT. V gave up 2 bases and J gave up 8 bases; unmatched junction bases: 7. The CDR3 is 15 amino acids. The receptor comes from a girl aged 5 to 17 in good health and CMV-seropositive. The chain has TRBV6-1 and TRBJ2-1; TRBD1 aligns across 9 bases. Sequencing was performed on PBMCs. CDR3 sequence reads: CASSENGQGIDEQFF. CDR3 DNA: TGTGCCAGCAGTGAAAACGGACAGGGGATCGATGAGCAGTTCTTC.